This record concerns one T cell receptor beta chain sequence. One end of the junction is discordant with germline, which a read error may explain. CDR3 size: 14 residues. Germline CDR1 reads SGHAT; CDR2 reads FQNNGV. The data were obtained in a study of blood T cell repertoires in COVID-19. Study at large: Acute-phase and convalescent COVID-19 samples originated in the United States, Italy and Spain.

Per the authors' pipeline: Using reference gene primer amplification, nucleated cell counts were estimated. Sequencing was performed with immunoSEQ multiplex PCR; in TCRdb, only in-frame clones are kept and a portion is missing. V and J calls and clone size follow that table, whereas D and trimming were derived from the DNA. The sample carries around 130,000 clones, roughly 80% recorded once. This receptor was identified in a woman aged 55-70 years with acute or convalescent COVID-19. Source material: peripheral blood. The chain is built from TRBV11-2 and TRBJ1-6; D is unclear. The CDR3 nucleotides read TGTGCCAGCAGCATAGATCCTTATAATTCACCCCTCCACTTT. Translating gives CASSIDPYNSPLHF.